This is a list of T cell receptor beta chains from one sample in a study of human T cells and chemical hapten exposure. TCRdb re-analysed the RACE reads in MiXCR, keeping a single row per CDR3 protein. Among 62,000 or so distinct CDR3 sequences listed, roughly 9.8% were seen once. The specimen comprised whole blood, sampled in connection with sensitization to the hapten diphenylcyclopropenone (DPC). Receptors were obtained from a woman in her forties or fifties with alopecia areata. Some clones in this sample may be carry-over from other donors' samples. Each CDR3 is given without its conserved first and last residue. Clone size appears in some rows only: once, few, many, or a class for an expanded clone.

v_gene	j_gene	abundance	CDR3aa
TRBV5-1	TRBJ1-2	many	ASSTDRGTYGYT
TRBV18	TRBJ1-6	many	ASSSDRVPGAPLH
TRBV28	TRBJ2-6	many	ASSLPSSSGANVLT
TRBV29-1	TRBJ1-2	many	SVQLGQKGLHGYT
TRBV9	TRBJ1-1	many	ASSPRRLNTEAF
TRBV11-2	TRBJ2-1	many	ASSFSNNEQF
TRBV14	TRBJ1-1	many	ASNRLGQNTEAF
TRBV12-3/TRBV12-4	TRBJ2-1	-	ASSFAGEVYEQF
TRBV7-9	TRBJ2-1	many	ASSLLGQEDNEQF
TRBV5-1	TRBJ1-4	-	ASHQQTGVDEKLF
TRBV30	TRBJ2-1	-	AWSLRGAYNEQF
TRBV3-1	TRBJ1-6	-	ASSHGENSPLH
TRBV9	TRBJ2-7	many	ASALGTGG
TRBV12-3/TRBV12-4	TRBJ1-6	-	ASFLFTGNVDSPLH
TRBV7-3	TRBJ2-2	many	ASSPTSGVQTGELF